The 3 T cell receptor beta chains listed next were all sequenced from one sample in a study of T-cell reconstitution after alpha-beta-depleted transplantation in children. Molecular barcoding with unique molecular identifiers was used for the TCRbeta library. TCRdb reanalysed the PCR reads using MiXCR and keeps one entry per CDR3 protein. This table holds 750,000 to 950,000 distinct CDR3 sequences, roughly 15% found once. The sequences come from PBMCs, mostly from graft donor cells, collected 360 days after TCRalphabeta/CD19-depleted stem cell transplant. Receptors were obtained from a male patient aged 5 to 17 who had a stem cell transplant for acute lymphoblastic leukemia, so the T cells may come from the graft donor.

This rearrangement joins TRBV5-6 to TRBJ1-1, with D maybe TRBD1 (5 bases). Germline assignment: CDR1 SGHDT and CDR2 YYEEEE. This CDR3 comprises 14 residues. Deletions cut 1 base from V and 4 bases from J, with 11 bases between. The CDR3 is CASSLWGTSTEAFF. For the CDR3, the DNA is TGTGCCAGCAGCTTGTGGGGGACGAGCACTGAAGCTTTCTTT.

This clonotype has only a few counts. The chain has TRBV7-6 and TRBJ2-7; D is unclear. V was cut by 3 bases and J by 6 bases, with 9 bases left in between. CDR3 length equals 12 residues. Germline CDR1 SGHVS, CDR2 FNYEAQ. In nucleotides, the CDR3 is TGTGCCAGCAGCTTGTTTCAGGCCGAGCAGTACTTC. This codes for CASSLFQAEQYF.

The sample holds many counts of this clonotype. The chain joins TRBV20-1 to TRBJ2-3, with a weak D call TRBD2 (6 bases). The CDR3 runs 14 residues. Germline V gene lookup returns CDR1 DFQATT and CDR2 SNEGSKA (reference sequence). V was clipped by 5 bases and J by 5 bases, with 17 bases between them. CDR3 loop: CSAGGRRVGDTQYF. The DNA for the CDR3 is TGCAGTGCTGGAGGGAGAAGAGTGGGAGATACGCAGTATTTT.